The 21 T cell receptor beta chains presented below share a single source sample, sequenced in a study of cytomegalovirus exposure and HLA in healthy donors. A multiplex PCR was run with 60 Vbeta primers and 13 Jbeta primers. Clones were read by immunoSEQ multiplex PCR, and TCRdb kept only the in-frame ones, dropping some. The top ten clones hold 3.2% of a sample with 100,000 or so clones, approximately 69% of them seen once. The sequenced sample was PBMCs. Every receptor here comes from a man aged 25-45 years in good health and CMV-seronegative.

This clone has only a few counts. This chain's CDR3 is CASSIGLAFPADTQYF. In DNA form, the CDR3 reads TGCGCCAGCAGCATCGGACTAGCGTTTCCGGCAGATACGCAGTATTTT. The chain joins TRBV5-1 to TRBJ2-3, with 9 bases lining up with TRBD2. The CDR3 loop spans 16 amino acids. The germline V gene has CDR1 SGHRS and CDR2 YFSETQ. Trimming cost V 4 bases and J 4 bases; bases outside gene matches: 10.

The rearrangement joins TRBV18 to TRBJ1-2; TRBD1 aligns across 9 bases. The CDR3 sequence is 15 residues long. J was trimmed by 7 bases and V by 4 bases; bases with no gene match: 10. Germline CDR1 reads KGHSH; CDR2 reads LQKENI. CDR3: CASSLTQGTGFGYTF. In DNA form, the CDR3 reads TGTGCCAGCTCACTCACCCAGGGGACAGGGTTTGGCTACACCTTC.

V gene TRBV28 combines with J gene TRBJ1-5; perhaps TRBD1 as D (5 bases). This CDR3 contains 15 residues. Between the trimmed V and J ends, which lost 3 bases and 6 bases, there was a span of 15 bases. Germline V gene sequence: CDR1 MDHEN, CDR2 SYDVKM. The CDR3 bases are TGTGCCAGCAGTTTCCCCACCCAGGGCTCTCAGCCCCAGCATTTT. This translates into CASSFPTQGSQPQHF.

V gene TRBV11-3 combines with J gene TRBJ1-1; D uncertain. V was trimmed by 3 bases and J by 1 base, leaving 6 bases between them. The CDR3 consists of 13 residues. CDR1 is SGHNT and CDR2 is YENEEA in the germline V gene. CDR3 DNA: TGTGCCAGCAGCTTCGGTGGGAACACTGAAGCTTTCTTT. Translating it yields CASSFGGNTEAFF. The full variable domain, rest sourced from reference TRBV11-3 and TRBJ1-1, is EAGVVQSPRYKIIEKKQPVAFWCNPISGHNTLYWYLQNLGQGPELLIRYENEEAVDDSQLPKDRFSAERLKGVDSTLKIQPAELGDSAVYLCASSFGGNTEAFFGQGTRLTVV.

V usage is TRBV4-3 and J usage is TRBJ2-1; TRBD2 matches at 7 bases. There are 15 residues in the CDR3. CDR1 LGHNA and CDR2 YSLEER come from the germline V gene. V was clipped by 1 base and J by 7 bases; unmatched bases: 7. The CDR3 here is CASSQATSENNEQFF. For the CDR3, the DNA is TGCGCCAGCAGCCAAGCTACTAGCGAGAATAATGAGCAGTTCTTC.

The chain joins TRBV5-6 to TRBJ1-1, with D possibly TRBD1 on 6 matching bases. This CDR3 has 14 residues. Germline lookup yields CDR1 SGHDT and CDR2 YYEEEE. The V and J ends lost 4 bases and 1 base respectively, with 11 bases between them. CDR3 in amino acids: CASSPQGWNTEAFF. The CDR3 bases are TGTGCCAGCAGCCCGCAGGGGTGGAACACTGAAGCTTTCTTT.

V is TRBV27 and J is TRBJ2-2, with TRBD1 identical over 8 bases. CDR3 length equals 16 residues. V gave up 10 bases and J gave up 5 bases; unmatched junction bases: 15. Germline V gives CDR1 MNHEY, CDR2 SMNVEV (reference sequence). CDR3 bases: TGTGCCACCTCCCAAGAGGGGACAGGTCGGACCGGGGAGCTGTTTTTT. Its protein product is CATSQEGTGRTGELFF.

The rearrangement joins TRBV7-3 to TRBJ2-5; TRBD2 might be the D (5 bases). The CDR3 is 14 amino acids. The germline CDR1 and CDR2 sequences are SGHTA and FQGTGA. V lost 1 base and J lost 4, with 10 bases in between. The CDR3, as DNA: TGTGCCAGCAGCTTAAGGCCCCGGGGAGAGACCCAGTACTTC. It codes for CASSLRPRGETQYF. The whole variable domain, remainder taken from reference TRBV7-3 and TRBJ2-5, is GAGVSQTPSNKVTEKGKYVELRCDPISGHTALYWYRQSLGQGPEFLIYFQGTGAADDSGLPNDRFFAVRPEGSVSTLKIQRTERGDSAVYLCASSLRPRGETQYFGPGTRLLVL.

V is TRBV5-1 and J is TRBJ2-5, with TRBD1 as a possible D gene (6 bases). The DNA end favors TRBJ2-7, so the J call may be wrong. This CDR3 is built from 13 residues. Germline CDR1 is SGHRS and CDR2 is YFSETQ. CDR3 residues: CASSPQGSYEQYF. CDR3 bases: TGCGCCAGCAGCCCCCAGGGGAGCTACGAGCAGTACTTC.

J is TRBJ1-5 and V is TRBV28, with D possibly TRBD1 on 5 matching bases. Germline V gives CDR1 MDHEN, CDR2 SYDVKM. The V gene lost 4 bases and the J gene lost 3 bases, with 16 bases spanning the gap. This CDR3 contains 16 residues. The CDR3 nucleotides read TGTGCCAGCAGTTCCCAGACTGACAGTTACAATCAGCCCCAGCATTTT. Translated, it gives CASSSQTDSYNQPQHF.

This clone was seen a single time. The chain recombines TRBV27 with TRBJ1-1; 8 bases align to TRBD1. This CDR3 has 13 residues. Germline V gives CDR1 MNHEY, CDR2 SMNVEV (reference sequence). The V segment lost 8 bases and the J segment 4 bases; nucleotides outside the gene matches: 6. DNA of the CDR3: TGTGCCAGCCGGACAGGGCCGGGCACTGAAGCTTTCTTT. Amino acids: CASRTGPGTEAFF.

The chain joins TRBV4-1 to TRBJ2-4; tentatively, D is TRBD2 (6 bases). Germline lookup yields CDR1 MGHRA and CDR2 YSYEKL. V lost 3 bases and J 9 bases, leaving 18 bases between the germline ends. The CDR3 is 15 residues long. The CDR3 is CASSQVVAAQGIQYF. Written as DNA, the CDR3 is TGCGCCAGCAGCCAGGTAGTAGCGGCCCAGGGCATTCAGTACTTC.

The J gene is TRBJ1-1, the V gene TRBV18; 8 bases are shared with TRBD1. Trimming at V came to 3 bases and at J to 9 bases, leaving 12 bases not matched to a gene. Germline V CDR1 and CDR2: KGHSH, LQKENI. The CDR3 has 15 residues. The CDR3 region has the DNA TGTGCCAGCTCACCCCAAGACAGGGGCGGGTCTCAAGCTTTCTTT. As protein: CASSPQDRGGSQAFF. The variable domain in full, completed from reference TRBV18 and TRBJ1-1, reads NAGVMQNPRHLVRRRGQEARLRCSPMKGHSHVYWYRQLPEEGLKFMVYLQKENIIDESGMPKERFSAEFPKEGPSILRIQQVVRGDSAAYFCASSPQDRGGSQAFFGQGTRLTVV.

This clone turned up a few times. This chain connects TRBV9 to TRBJ1-1; TRBD1 might be the D (6 bases). The CDR3 has 14 amino acids. The V end lost 0 bases, the J end lost 5 bases, and 11 bases lay between the germline ends. Germline lookup yields CDR1 SGDLS and CDR2 YYNGEE. This CDR3 is CASSVGTVGTEAFF. In nucleotides, the CDR3 is TGTGCCAGCAGCGTAGGGACAGTTGGAACTGAAGCTTTCTTT.

The CDR3 sequence is CASSYRGLGGELFF. The CDR3 region has the DNA TGTGCCAGCAGTTATAGGGGGCTCGGCGGGGAGCTGTTTTTT. The rearrangement joins TRBV27 to TRBJ2-2, with 7 bases aligning to TRBD1. Germline V lookup: CDR1 MNHEY, CDR2 SMNVEV (reference sequence). With 4 bases clipped from V and 7 bases from J, the junction kept 6 bases outside the gene matches. This CDR3 contains 14 residues.

The chain uses TRBV5-1 and TRBJ2-5; 8 bases are a match to TRBD2. The J call is uncertain, as TRBJ2-7 better fits the DNA end. CDR3 length equals 15 residues. Germline values: CDR1 SGHRS, CDR2 YFSETQ. CDR3 loop: CASSLVTSGSYEQYF. In DNA, the CDR3 is TGCGCCAGCAGCTTGGTTACTAGCGGCTCCTACGAGCAGTACTTC.

This rearrangement joins TRBV5-6 to TRBJ1-1; D unresolved. In germline, CDR1 is SGHDT, CDR2 YYEEEE. The ends were cut back, 6 bases at V and 0 bases at J, with 12 bases in the middle. CDR3 length equals 14 residues. The CDR3: CASIQWVVNTEAFF. The CDR3 DNA reads TGTGCCAGCATACAGTGGGTAGTGAACACTGAAGCTTTCTTT.

This rearrangement joins TRBV7-6 to TRBJ1-2; D is undetermined. Trimming pared 1 base from V and 4 bases from J, leaving 16 bases between. Germline CDR1 is SGHVS and CDR2 is FNYEAQ. The CDR3 is 16 residues long. Written as DNA, the CDR3 is TGTGCCAGCAGCTTAGATGCTAGCCCGTCGAGCTATGGCTACACCTTC. This encodes CASSLDASPSSYGYTF. The full variable domain, in which reference TRBV7-6 and TRBJ1-2 provide the parts outside the CDR3, is GAGVSQSPRYKVTKRGQDVALRCDPISGHVSLYWYRQALGQGPEFLTYFNYEAQQDKSGLPNDRFSAERPEGSISTLTIQRTEQRDSAMYRCASSLDASPSSYGYTFGSGTRLTVV.

This rearrangement joins TRBV7-2 to TRBJ1-6; possible D gene TRBD1, 5 bases. The V end was cut by 0 bases, the J end by 8 bases, with 14 bases between. This CDR3 is built from 16 residues. Germline CDR1 is SGHTA and CDR2 is FQGNSA. The CDR3, as DNA: TGTGCCAGCAGCTTAGCTCAGGGAGGTACGGATTCACCCCTCCACTTT. Its translation is CASSLAQGGTDSPLHF.

The chain couples TRBV6-5 to TRBJ1-6, with TRBD1 matching over 9 bases. CDR1 is MNHEY and CDR2 is SVGAGI in the germline V gene. The J segment lost 7 bases and the V segment lost 5 bases, leaving 6 bases of the junction unmatched. There are 15 residues in the CDR3. This chain's CDR3 is CASSPLGQGNSPLHF. In DNA form, the CDR3 reads TGTGCCAGCAGTCCCCTGGGACAGGGAAATTCACCCCTCCACTTT.

The rearrangement joins TRBV7-2 to TRBJ2-2, with a possible D match to TRBD1 (6 bases). The CDR3 is 14 amino acids. Germline lookup yields CDR1 SGHTA and CDR2 FQGNSA. Deletions cut 4 bases from V and 2 bases from J, with 8 bases between. The CDR3 spells CASSSRGNTGELFF. The CDR3, as DNA: TGTGCCAGCAGCTCCAGGGGTAACACCGGGGAGCTGTTTTTT.